A single sample is the source of the 21 T cell receptor beta chains below, sequenced in a study of technical replicates of blood from a few donors. Profiled with immunoSEQ multiplex PCR; TCRdb holds only in-frame clones, not every one. This table has about 88,000 clones, under 95% appearing once. Sequencing was done on a sample of T cells isolated from PBMCs. Every receptor here comes from a human donor in good health.

The chain couples TRBV4-1 to TRBJ1-2; D uncertain. Trimming took off 4 bases at V and 8 bases at J, with 20 bases between the two ends. The CDR3 is made up of 15 amino acids. Germline V gene data show CDR1 as MGHRA and CDR2 as YSYEKL. CDR3 bases: TGCGCCAGCAGCCTGATGGATCTAGAAAGCTTAGGCTACACCTTC. Residues: CASSLMDLESLGYTF.

The CDR3 sequence: CASGSSSYEQYF. CDR3 in DNA: TGTGCCAGCGGCTCAAGCTCCTACGAGCAGTACTTC. The V and J genes are TRBV6-6 and TRBJ2-7; D is undetermined. CDR3 length equals 12 residues. Germline V CDR1 and CDR2: MNHNY, SVGAGI (reference sequence). V lost 8 bases and J lost 0, with 8 bases in between.

The chain couples TRBV5-4 to TRBJ2-7; D is perhaps TRBD1 (6 bases). Trimming cost V 1 base and J 6 bases, with 26 bases left between them. This CDR3 contains 18 residues. CDR1 SGHNT and CDR2 YYREEE come from the germline V gene (reference sequence). CDR3 loop: CASSLRVTRTVRGLEQYF. CDR3 bases: TGTGCCAGCAGCTTGCGCGTTACCCGGACAGTTCGGGGTCTCGAGCAGTACTTC.

The chain links TRBV7-9 to TRBJ2-7, with 7 bases identical to TRBD1. J was trimmed by 1 base and V by 4 bases; bases with no gene match: 4. Germline CDR1 reads SEHNR; CDR2 reads FQNEAQ (reference sequence). This CDR3 contains 14 residues. CDR3 DNA: TGTGCCAGCAGCTCTGACAGGGTATCCTACGAGCAGTACTTC. It encodes CASSSDRVSYEQYF.

The chain combines TRBV5-4 with TRBJ2-7; 12 positions agree with TRBD2. Germline assignment: CDR1 SGHNT and CDR2 YYREEE (reference sequence). This CDR3 has 14 residues. Trimming cost V 4 bases and J 4 bases; bases outside gene matches: 3. Written as DNA, the CDR3 is TGTGCCAGCAGCCCCGGGACTAGCGGGTACGAGCAGTACTTC. It yields the protein CASSPGTSGYEQYF.

DNA for the CDR3: TGTGCCACCAGCAGAGATGTCCTAGCGGGAGGGGAGACCCAGTACTTC. Amino acids: CATSRDVLAGGETQYF. The genes are TRBV15 and TRBJ2-5; TRBD2 aligns across 12 bases. Trimming cost V 0 bases and J 5 bases; bases outside gene matches: 4. CDR1 and CDR2 from the germline V gene are LNHNV and YYDKDF (reference sequence). The CDR3 runs to 16 residues.

V usage is TRBV18 and J usage is TRBJ2-3; unclear D gene. This CDR3 is built from 15 residues. V was cut by 2 bases and J by 6 bases, with 15 bases left in between. CDR1 and CDR2 from the germline V gene are KGHSH and LQKENI. The CDR3 DNA is TGTGCCAGCTCACCAATAACGGCCGCGAGGGATACGCAGTATTTT. Encoded protein: CASSPITAARDTQYF.

In DNA, the CDR3 is TGTGCCAGCAGCAGAGACAGATTCTCTGGAAACACCATATATTTT. It codes for CASSRDRFSGNTIYF. The chain links TRBV5-4 to TRBJ1-3; weak D call: TRBD1 (5 bases). The V gene lost 4 bases and the J gene lost 0 bases, with 11 bases spanning the gap. The CDR3 contains 15 residues. Germline V gene sequence: CDR1 SGHNT, CDR2 YYREEE (reference sequence).

The rearrangement links TRBV4-1 to TRBJ1-1; TRBD1 matches at 8 bases. The CDR3 runs to 17 residues. Germline values: CDR1 MGHRA, CDR2 YSYEKL. V shed 3 bases and J 7 bases; nucleotides not matched to a gene: 16. CDR3 region: CASSQLFLQGGRDEAFF. CDR3 nucleotides: TGCGCCAGCAGCCAGCTGTTTTTACAGGGGGGTCGGGATGAAGCTTTCTTT.

This clone was counted a single time. The V and J genes are TRBV6-1 and TRBJ2-5; TRBD1 aligns across 7 bases. The length of the CDR3 is 15 residues. Germline-derived CDR1 and CDR2 are MNHNS and SASEGT. Germline trimming cut 5 bases from V and 2 bases from J; bases unmatched to any gene: 8. The CDR3 region is CASSLTPGQQETQYF. The CDR3 DNA reads TGTGCCAGCAGTCTTACCCCGGGACAGCAAGAGACCCAGTACTTC.

The CDR3 DNA follows: TGTGCCAGCAGTTTGAAGGGGGTCGTATATCAAGAGACCCAGTACTTC. Its translation: CASSLKGVVYQETQYF. The gene calls are TRBV27 and TRBJ2-5; the D gene is possibly TRBD1 (6 bases). In germline, CDR1 is MNHEY, CDR2 SMNVEV (reference sequence). Deletions cut 3 bases from V and 2 bases from J, with 16 bases between. The CDR3 covers 16 residues.

The chain couples TRBV2 to TRBJ1-5; D possibly corresponds to TRBD1 (6 bases). The V end lost 0 bases, the J end lost 5 bases, and 11 bases lay between the germline ends. Germline V CDR1 and CDR2: SNHLY, FYNNEI. This CDR3 spans 15 amino acids. The CDR3 DNA is TGTGCCAGCAGTGAAGCGGGGACAAGATATCAGCCCCAGCATTTT. Translated: CASSEAGTRYQPQHF.

The V call is TRBV11-2, the J call TRBJ2-5, with 8 bases matching TRBD1. The CDR3 consists of 13 residues. Germline loops: CDR1 SGHAT, CDR2 FQNNGV. V lost 5 bases to trimming and J lost 2 bases; unmatched junction nucleotides: 1. The CDR3 here is CASSRQGQETQYF. The CDR3 DNA reads TGTGCCAGCAGCAGACAGGGGCAAGAGACCCAGTACTTC.

This sequence joins TRBV10-3 and TRBJ2-1; TRBD1 is a possible D gene (5 bases). This CDR3 has 14 amino acids. CDR1 ENHRY and CDR2 SYGVKD come from the germline V gene. V lost 3 bases, J lost 6 bases, and 12 bases lay in between. The CDR3 coding sequence is TGTGCCATCAGTGATCAGGGCTTGATCAATGAGCAGTTCTTC. It codes for CAISDQGLINEQFF.

V and J are TRBV5-4 and TRBJ1-3; D remains unclear. V lost 4 bases to trimming and J lost 0 bases, with 14 bases between them. Looked up from germline, CDR1 is SGHNT and CDR2 is YYREEE (reference sequence). The CDR3 extends over 16 amino acids. The CDR3: CASSRDSASSGNTIYF. As DNA, the CDR3 is TGTGCCAGCAGCCGGGATTCGGCAAGCTCTGGAAACACCATATATTTT.

The chain recombines TRBV5-1 with TRBJ2-7; 8 bases are a match to TRBD1. There are 13 residues in the CDR3. Germline V lookup: CDR1 SGHRS, CDR2 YFSETQ. V was pared by 6 bases and J by 4 bases, with 6 bases of the junction left unmatched. CDR3 region: CASNPTGEYEQYF. In DNA, the CDR3 is TGCGCCAGCAACCCGACAGGGGAGTACGAGCAGTACTTC. Supplemented by reference TRBV5-1 and TRBJ2-7, the full variable domain reads KAGVTQTPRYLIKTRGQQVTLSCSPISGHRSVSWYQQTPGQGLQFLFEYFSETQRNKGNFPGRFSGRQFSNSRSEMNVSTLELGDSALYLCASNPTGEYEQYFGPGTRLTVT.

The chain couples TRBV19 to TRBJ1-3, with 8 bases that match TRBD1. The germline CDR1 and CDR2 sequences are LNHDA and SQIVND (reference sequence). The CDR3 runs 13 residues. J lost 3 bases, V lost 9 bases, and 4 bases had no gene match. The CDR3 sequence: CASRTGNGNTIYF. The CDR3 nucleotides read TGTGCCAGCCGGACAGGGAATGGAAACACCATATATTTT.

The V and J genes are TRBV5-1 and TRBJ1-1; 8 bases fit TRBD1. Germline CDR1 and CDR2: SGHRS and YFSETQ. The J segment lost 9 bases and the V segment lost 0 bases, leaving 7 bases of the junction unmatched. There are 14 residues in the CDR3. For the CDR3, the DNA is TGCGCCAGCAGCTTGGCCCTGACAGGGGAACAAGCTTTCTTT. Protein sequence: CASSLALTGEQAFF.

The V and J genes are TRBV25-1 and TRBJ1-5; D unresolved. V was trimmed by 9 bases and J by 0 bases, leaving 9 bases between them. There are 13 residues in the CDR3. Per germline, CDR1 MGHDK and CDR2 SYGVNS. The CDR3 nucleotides are TGTGCCAGGATCAGGTCTAGCAATCAGCCCCAGCATTTT. Amino acids: CARIRSSNQPQHF.

The rearrangement uses TRBV6-1 and TRBJ2-5, with D maybe TRBD1 (7 bases). V gave up 7 bases and J gave up 12 bases, with 15 bases separating them. Germline CDR1 MNHNS, CDR2 SASEGT. The CDR3 has 11 amino acids. The CDR3 is CASTGQGGEYF. The CDR3 nucleotides read TGTGCCAGCACAGGGCAGGGGGGAGAGTACTTC.

V gene TRBV7-8 combines with J gene TRBJ2-7; 8 positions agree with TRBD2. Unmatched junction bases numbered 11, after V lost 1 base and J lost 3 bases. CDR1 is SGHVS and CDR2 is FQNEAQ in the germline V gene. The CDR3 is 17 residues long. CDR3 DNA sequence: TGTGCCAGCAGCTTAGTGTTGGGCACTAGCGGACGCTACGAGCAGTACTTC. Translation: CASSLVLGTSGRYEQYF.